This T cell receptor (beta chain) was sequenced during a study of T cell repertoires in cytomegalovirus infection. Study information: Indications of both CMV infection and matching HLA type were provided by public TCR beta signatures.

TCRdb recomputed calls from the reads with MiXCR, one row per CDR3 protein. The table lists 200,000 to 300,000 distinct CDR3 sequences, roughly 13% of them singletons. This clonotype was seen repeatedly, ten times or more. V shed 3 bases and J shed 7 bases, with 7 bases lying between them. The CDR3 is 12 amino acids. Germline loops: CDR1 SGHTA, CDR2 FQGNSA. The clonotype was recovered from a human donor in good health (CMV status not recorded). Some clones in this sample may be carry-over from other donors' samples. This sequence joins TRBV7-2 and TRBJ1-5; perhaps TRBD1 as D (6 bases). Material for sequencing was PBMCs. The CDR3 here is CASSFRGQPQHF. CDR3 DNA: TGTGCCAGCAGCTTCAGGGGCCAGCCCCAGCATTTT.